This TCR beta chain is drawn from a study of regulatory T cells in long-lasting Graves disease. Study-wide findings and caveats: Limited samples may have lowered accuracy.

Time point: persistent/refractory GD, antithyroid drugs over 5 years with positive TRAb. Construction of the TCR library relied on RNA isolated from PBMCs. Many counts were recorded for this clonotype. What it recognizes is unknown. Both iRepertoire HTBI primers and Arm-PCR of CDR3 regions were used to build the TCR beta libraries. MiXCR, applied by TCRdb to the multiplex PCR reads, yields one record per CDR3 protein. The sample yields some 300,000 distinct CDR3 sequences, 20% to 25% seen once. The TCR sequence derives from a female donor with Graves disease. The specimen was peripheral blood mononuclear cells (PBMCs), collected when the disease was refractory, from a patient treated with antithyroid drugs.

CDR3 sequence: CASSLADGLSYEQYF. CDR3 coding DNA: TGCGCCAGCAGCCTAGCAGACGGGTTATCCTACGAGCAGTACTTC. The chain employs TRBV4-1 and TRBJ2-7; D call uncertain. The germline V gene has CDR1 MGHRA and CDR2 YSYEKL. The CDR3 spans 15 residues. Trimming shortened V by 4 bases and J by 1 base, and 14 bases separated the two germline ends.